This T cell receptor (beta chain) is drawn from a study of blood T cell repertoires in COVID-19. The wider study: Samples came from the United States, Italy and Spain, spanning acute and convalescent COVID-19. The cDNA or gDNA used as material had been derived from T cells, B-cell-depleted T cells, or PBMCs.

Per the original methods: Estimation of nucleated cell counts relied on the amplification of reference gene primers. Measured with immunoSEQ multiplex PCR; TCRdb has only the in-frame clones, and not every one. V and J calls and clone size follow that table, whereas D and trimming were derived from the DNA. Of some 100,000 clones listed, around 80% are singletons. This CDR3 is built from 16 residues. The TCR sequence derives from a woman of 80 years or more with active or convalescent COVID-19. The sample comprised peripheral blood. V and J are TRBV21-1 and TRBJ1-1; TRBD1, the table's D call, lacks a check against the DNA. TRBV21-1 constitutes a pseudogene. In DNA form, the CDR3 reads TGTGCCAGCCCCGTCAGGCCGAGTGGGCTTAACACTGAAGCTTTCTTT. Amino acids: CASPVRPSGLNTEAFF.